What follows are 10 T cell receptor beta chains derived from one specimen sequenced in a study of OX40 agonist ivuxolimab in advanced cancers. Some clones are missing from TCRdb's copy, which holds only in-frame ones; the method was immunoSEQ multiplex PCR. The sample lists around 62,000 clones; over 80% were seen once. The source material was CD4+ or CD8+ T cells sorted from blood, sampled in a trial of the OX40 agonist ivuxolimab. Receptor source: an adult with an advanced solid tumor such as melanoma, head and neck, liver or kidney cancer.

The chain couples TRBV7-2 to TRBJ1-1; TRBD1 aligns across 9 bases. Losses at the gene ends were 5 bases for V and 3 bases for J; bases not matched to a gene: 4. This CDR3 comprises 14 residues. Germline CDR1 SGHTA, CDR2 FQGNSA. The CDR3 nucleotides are TGTGCCAGCAGCAAGCGGACAGGGGACACTGAAGCTTTCTTT. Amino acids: CASSKRTGDTEAFF.

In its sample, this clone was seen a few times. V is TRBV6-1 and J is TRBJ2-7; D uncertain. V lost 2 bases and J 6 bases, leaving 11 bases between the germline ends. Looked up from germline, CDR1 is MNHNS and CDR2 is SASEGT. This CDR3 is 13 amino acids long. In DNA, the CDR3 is TGTGCCAGCAGTGAAAATTGGCAGTTCGAGCAGTACTTC. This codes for CASSENWQFEQYF.

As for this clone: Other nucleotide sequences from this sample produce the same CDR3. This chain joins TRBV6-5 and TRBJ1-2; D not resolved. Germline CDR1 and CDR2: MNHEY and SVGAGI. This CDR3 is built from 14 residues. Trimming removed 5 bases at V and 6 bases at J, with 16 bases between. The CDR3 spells CASSRGGERDGYTF. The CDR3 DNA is TGTGCCAGCAGTCGAGGAGGCGAGAGAGATGGCTACACCTTC.

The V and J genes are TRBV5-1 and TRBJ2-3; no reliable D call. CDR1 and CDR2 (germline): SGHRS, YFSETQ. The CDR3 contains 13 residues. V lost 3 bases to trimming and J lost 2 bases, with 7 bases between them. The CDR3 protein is CASSSGNTDTQYF. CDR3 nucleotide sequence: TGCGCCAGCAGCTCCGGCAACACAGATACGCAGTATTTT.

The CDR3 bases are TGTGCCAGCAGTTTATCAACGGGGACCTATGGCTACACCTTC. The encoded protein is CASSLSTGTYGYTF. V is TRBV27 and J is TRBJ1-2, with D possibly being TRBD1 (5 bases). This CDR3 is 14 amino acids long. The germline V gene encodes CDR1 MNHEY and CDR2 SMNVEV (reference sequence). The V and J ends lost 0 bases and 4 bases respectively, with 9 bases between them.

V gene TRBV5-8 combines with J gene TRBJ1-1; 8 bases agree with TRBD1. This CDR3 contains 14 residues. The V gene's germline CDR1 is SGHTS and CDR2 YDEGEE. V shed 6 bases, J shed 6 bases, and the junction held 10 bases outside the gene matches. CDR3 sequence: CASTWTGRLSEAFF. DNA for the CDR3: TGTGCCAGCACCTGGACAGGGCGGCTGTCTGAAGCTTTCTTT.

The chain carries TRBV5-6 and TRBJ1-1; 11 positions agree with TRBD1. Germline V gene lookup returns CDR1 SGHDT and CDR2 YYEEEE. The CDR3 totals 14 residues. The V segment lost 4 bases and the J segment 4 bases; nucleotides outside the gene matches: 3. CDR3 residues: CASSRTGGSTEAFF. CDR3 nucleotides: TGTGCCAGCAGCAGGACAGGGGGCTCCACTGAAGCTTTCTTT.

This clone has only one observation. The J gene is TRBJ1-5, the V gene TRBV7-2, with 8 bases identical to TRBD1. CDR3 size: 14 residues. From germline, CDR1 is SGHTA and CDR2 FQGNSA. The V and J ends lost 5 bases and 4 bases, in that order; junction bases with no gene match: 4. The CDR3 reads CASSPTGGNQPQHF. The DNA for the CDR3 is TGTGCCAGCAGCCCAACAGGGGGGAATCAGCCCCAGCATTTT.

The CDR3 protein is CASLNTHEQFF. The DNA for the CDR3 is TGTGCCAGCTTGAATACCCATGAGCAGTTCTTC. This rearrangement joins TRBV18 to TRBJ2-1; D gene uncertain. V was cut by 7 bases and J by 8 bases, with 9 bases left in between. CDR3 length: 11 amino acids. The germline CDR1 and CDR2 sequences are KGHSH and LQKENI.

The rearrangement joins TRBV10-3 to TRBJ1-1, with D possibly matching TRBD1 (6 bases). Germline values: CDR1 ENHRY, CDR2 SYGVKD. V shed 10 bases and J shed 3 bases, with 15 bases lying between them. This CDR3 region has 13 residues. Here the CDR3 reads CATLSEGDTEAFF. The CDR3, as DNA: TGTGCCACCCTCAGTGAGGGGGACACTGAAGCTTTCTTT.